This T cell receptor (beta chain) comes out of a study of T cells in Graves' hyperthyroidism and ophthalmopathy. Study in general: Peripheral blood samples were taken at initial diagnosis, prior to any treatment.

TCR beta CDR3 region amplification was performed from RNA transcripts. First-round RT-PCR with HTBI primers amplified the TCR CDR3 region. TCRdb re-called the multiplex PCR reads through MiXCR, storing one row per CDR3 protein. The table lists 600,000 to 800,000 distinct CDR3 sequences, just over 35% of them singletons, with around a third in the top ten. Findings of the study overall: Ophthalmopathy could be told apart from stable hyperthyroidism with a 13 V-J model.

To note about this clonotype: What it binds is unknown.

Germline loops: CDR1 ENHRY, CDR2 SYGVKD. The CDR3 is 16 residues long. Diagnoses were made from clinical symptoms, serum measures (thyroxine and TRAb), thyroid ultrasound and orbital computed tomography. Fresh peripheral blood, 9.5 to 10 ml of it, supplied the PBMCs. The gene calls are TRBV10-3 and TRBJ1-2; D is possibly TRBD1 (5 bases). This receptor was identified in a woman aged 40 to 50 with Graves' hyperthyroidism. The sample taken for sequencing was blood. The CDR3 protein is CTSSYSGGRTNYGYTF. CDR3 DNA sequence: TGTACCAGCAGTTACTCCGGGGGAAGAACGAACTATGGCTACACCTTC.